This TCR beta chain emerged from a study of vaccination and CD4 T cells after COVID-19. About the research overall: Six males and four females, two Hispanic, made up the convalescents. The stimulating agents, overlapping spike peptides, came from SARS-CoV-2, HCoV-NL63, HCoV-OC43 and HCoV-229E. Blood was drawn a median roughly 67 days post second dose, range 14 to 241.

CDR1 is SGHRS, CDR2 YFSETQ, per germline. The CDR3 sequence is 13 residues long. Trimming took off 4 bases at V and 5 bases at J, with 12 bases between the two ends. The treatment: 10-day PBMC culture with coronavirus spike peptide pools or control peptides (ViraFEST assay). Cultured CD4+ T cells had their DNA profiled by the Oncomine TCR Beta short-read assay. TCRdb re-derived calls from the PCR reads in MiXCR, one entry per CDR3 protein. The data show 7,500 or so distinct CDR3 sequences, with over 70% seen just once and 16% held by the top ten. Regarding the study as a whole: Recorded median SARS-CoV-2-reactive clonotype numbers increased from about 20 to 38 without reaching significance.

Concerning this clonotype itself: Its matching antigen is unknown.

The chain recombines TRBV5-1 with TRBJ1-1; D is uncertain. The TCR originated in a human donor who had recovered from COVID-19. The specimen was CD4+ T cells from blood, cultured in vitro. CDR3 DNA sequence: TGCGCCAGCAGCAGTTCAGGAGGAACTGAAGCTTTCTTT. It is translated as CASSSSGGTEAFF.